The 5 T cell receptor beta chains in this list originate from one sample, sequenced in a study of cytomegalovirus exposure and HLA in healthy donors. Method: immunoSEQ multiplex PCR; TCRdb's copy keeps in-frame clones and lacks some. The table includes about 170,000 clones, around nine tenths detected once. The sample taken for sequencing was PBMCs. The receptors come from a woman under 30 in good health and CMV-seronegative.

This clone was seen more than once but under ten times. The chain has TRBV6-5 and TRBJ2-7, with D possibly being TRBD2 (5 bases). CDR1 is MNHEY and CDR2 is SVGAGI in the germline V gene. The CDR3 is 14 amino acids. V lost 0 bases and J 3 bases, leaving 9 bases between the germline ends. CDR3 residues: CASSYSRVGYEQYF. The CDR3 nucleotides read TGTGCCAGCAGTTACTCGCGGGTGGGCTACGAGCAGTACTTC.

V usage is TRBV9 and J usage is TRBJ2-1; 14 bases line up with TRBD2. V gave up 3 bases and J gave up 9 bases; unmatched junction bases: 8. This CDR3 comprises 16 residues. Germline CDR1 reads SGDLS; CDR2 reads YYNGEE. CDR3 coding DNA: TGTGCCAGCAGCGCCGATCCGGGACTAGCGGGGGCTGAGCAGTTCTTC. This encodes CASSADPGLAGAEQFF.

The CDR3 region has the DNA TGTGCCAGCAGTCTGAGTTGGGGGCCGGGCACAGATACGCAGTATTTT. Translation gives CASSLSWGPGTDTQYF. V and J are TRBV25-1 and TRBJ2-3; tentatively, D is TRBD1 (6 bases). CDR1 MGHDK and CDR2 SYGVNS come from the germline V gene. The CDR3 sequence is 16 residues long. V was cut by 5 bases and J by 1 base, with 16 bases left in between. Variable domain in full (rest from reference TRBV25-1 and TRBJ2-3): EADIYQTPRYLVIGTGKKITLECSQTMGHDKMYWYQQDPGMELHLIHYSYGVNSTEKGDLSSESTVSRIRTEHFPLTLESARPSHTSQYLCASSLSWGPGTDTQYFGPGTRLTVL.

CDR3 sequence (DNA): TGTGCCAGCAGCTTGGCCAGGGGTAACTTATCCGAGCAGTACTTC. It yields the protein CASSLARGNLSEQYF. V is TRBV5-6 and J is TRBJ2-7; D possibly corresponds to TRBD1 (6 bases). V lost 0 bases, J lost 6 bases, and 16 bases lay in between. Per the germline V gene, CDR1 is SGHDT and CDR2 is YYEEEE. The CDR3 is 15 residues long.

CDR3 sequence reads: CASSGRDRVSDTQYF. CDR3 bases: TGTGCCAGCAGCGGCCGGGACAGGGTATCGGATACGCAGTATTTT. The V gene is TRBV11-2, the J gene TRBJ2-3; 9 positions match TRBD1. Trimming cost V 5 bases and J 6 bases; bases outside gene matches: 9. Germline V lookup: CDR1 SGHAT, CDR2 FQNNGV. The CDR3 covers 15 residues.